This is a list of T cell receptor beta chains from one sample in a study of T cell clusters in autoimmune cytopenias. TCRdb reprocessed the multiplex PCR reads, keeping one entry per CDR3 protein, no DNA. The sample spans around 8,000 distinct CDR3 sequences; the ten largest clones claim approximately 5.1%. The sample was peripheral blood. The receptors stem from a human donor with an autoimmune cytopenia or autoimmune hepatitis (not recorded which). Each CDR3 is given with its conserved first and last residue. Each record gives: J gene, clone size, V gene, CDR3 length, CDR3 protein. For some rows the clone size is stated as once, few or many, or as a class when expanded; others skip it.

TRBJ1-1 | NA | TRBV6-2/TRBV6-3 | 15 | CASSFTGALPPEAFF
TRBJ2-1 | NA | TRBV5-6 | 19 | CASSHGAVGSIVPYNEQFF
TRBJ1-3 | medium-sized | TRBV6-5 | 15 | CASSPDRATGNTIYF
TRBJ1-1 | NA | TRBV10-3 | 14 | CATLLGGADTEAFF
TRBJ2-1 | medium-sized | TRBV28 | 13 | CASKLAGPNEQFF
TRBJ2-5 | NA | TRBV12-3/TRBV12-4 | 11 | CASSLGGTQYF
TRBJ2-7 | NA | TRBV4-1 | 15 | CASSQDGTGGYEQYF
TRBJ2-4 | NA | TRBV12-3/TRBV12-4 | 11 | CASSLTSIQYF
TRBJ1-5 | medium-sized | TRBV19 | 15 | CASSIAGTVVSPQHF
TRBJ2-4 | NA | TRBV6-5 | 15 | CASSYSVQGKNIQYF
TRBJ1-2 | medium-sized | TRBV7-2 | 15 | CASSLLGQGSGGYTF
TRBJ2-3 | NA | TRBV27 | 16 | CASSSRTEIRADTQYF
TRBJ2-7 | medium-sized | TRBV7-6 | 15 | CASSHGTDQTYEQYF
TRBJ1-2 | NA | TRBV4-3 | 15 | CASSPARAHKTGYTF
TRBJ2-1 | NA | TRBV12-3/TRBV12-4 | 13 | CASSPGVSIEQFF
TRBJ1-3 | medium-sized | TRBV20-1 | 16 | CSALGAGQNSGNTIYF
TRBJ2-5 | NA | TRBV6-2/TRBV6-3 | 16 | CASSLGGAGVRETQYF
TRBJ2-5 | NA | TRBV7-6 | 17 | CASSLASGRAAWKTQYF
TRBJ2-2 | NA | TRBV6-2/TRBV6-3 | 17 | CASATEPGGRRTGELFF
TRBJ1-5 | NA | TRBV23-1 | 13 | CAYPGFLNQPQHF
TRBJ1-3 | NA | TRBV20-1 | 15 | CSASRQENSGNTIYF
TRBJ2-7 | NA | TRBV7-3 | 15 | CASSSSDGLANEQYF
TRBJ2-7 | medium-sized | TRBV6-1 | 16 | CASSEGAGEVSYEQYF
TRBJ1-5 | medium-sized | TRBV5-6 | 15 | CASSFGLSGNQPQHF
TRBJ1-2 | NA | TRBV9 | 11 | CASSVGVSYTF
TRBJ1-1 | medium-sized | TRBV5-4 | 14 | CASSPRAMNTEAFF
TRBJ1-5 | medium-sized | TRBV30 | 14 | CAWSPGRGNQPQHF
TRBJ2-1 | NA | TRBV10-3 | 14 | CAARSAPGNNEQFF
TRBJ1-2 | medium-sized | TRBV28 | 13 | CASSLWEGPGYTF
TRBJ2-7 | medium-sized | TRBV20-1 | 12 | CSALDRVYEQYF
TRBJ2-5 | NA | TRBV12-3/TRBV12-4 | 11 | CASRIQETQYF
TRBJ2-1 | NA | TRBV6-5 | 14 | CASSYRQDSNEQFF
TRBJ2-3 | NA | TRBV5-1 | 11 | CASSLADTQYF
TRBJ2-6 | NA | TRBV28 | 20 | CASTPPPGTSGLSGANVLTF
TRBJ1-2 | large | TRBV29-1 | 12 | CSVGDGSYGYTF
TRBJ2-7 | medium-sized | TRBV11-1 | 16 | CASSGLAISRDYEQYF
TRBJ2-1 | NA | TRBV27 | 15 | CASRRSGTTNNEQFF
TRBJ2-3 | NA | TRBV29-1 | 14 | CSVDPVLTRDTQYF
TRBJ1-2 | medium-sized | TRBV12-3/TRBV12-4 | 14 | CASSTFGGQGGYTF
TRBJ2-3 | NA | TRBV7-9 | 14 | CASSSDRDTDTQYF
TRBJ1-1 | NA | TRBV7-8 | 13 | CASSPRPNTEAFF
TRBJ1-4 | NA | TRBV11-2 | 16 | CASSLPPPGRDEKLFF
TRBJ1-2 | medium-sized | TRBV15 | 16 | CATSRESFQGQGGYTF
TRBJ2-2 | medium-sized | TRBV7-9 | 15 | CASSTRGKDTGELFF
TRBJ2-2 | medium-sized | TRBV7-2 | 13 | CASRRLVTGELFF
TRBJ2-1 | NA | TRBV7-9 | 16 | CASSDSSGGIYNEQFF
TRBJ1-6 | medium-sized | TRBV5-1 | 15 | CASSLATGNNSPLHF
TRBJ1-1 | medium-sized | TRBV27 | 14 | CASSLGFVGTEAFF
TRBJ1-1 | NA | TRBV4-3 | 17 | CASSQDMLRVGDTEAFF